These 22 T cell receptor beta chains share one sample of origin, sequenced in a study of beta chain features in type 1 diabetes. Findings and caveats of the study: All four CD4+ subsets from Type 1 diabetes patients carried moderately but significantly shorter TCRB CDR3s.

All of the isolated RNA was reverse transcribed, so expressed TCRB transcripts were sequenced. This table comes from immunoSEQ multiplex PCR, and its TCRdb copy is limited to in-frame clones, with some not included. There are fewer than 300,000 clones in the sample; 11% occur only once, and more than 0.015% lies in the top ten. Their specific antigens are unknown. Sequenced material: naive CD4+ T cells from blood. All receptors come from a man aged 30 to 39 with type 1 diabetes.

The CDR3 DNA is TGCGCCAGCGTAAATCAGCCCCAGCATTTT. Translated: CASVNQPQHF. J is TRBJ1-5 and V is TRBV23-1; D gene unclear. TRBV23-1 falls under the ORF class, with uncertain function. Trimming pared 8 bases from V and 4 bases from J, leaving 3 bases between. This CDR3 contains 10 residues.

This clone was observed a few times. This chain joins TRBV10-3 and TRBJ2-7, with D possibly matching TRBD1 (5 bases). The V end lost 3 bases, the J end lost 1 base, and 13 bases lay between the germline ends. The CDR3 sequence is 15 residues long. Germline CDR1 reads ENHRY; CDR2 reads SYGVKD. The CDR3 nucleotides are TGTGCCATCAGTGAAGCAACAGGTGTTTCCTACGAGCAGTACTTC. It codes for CAISEATGVSYEQYF.

The rearrangement links TRBV6-1 to TRBJ1-6, with 9 bases matching TRBD1. Trimming took 5 bases from V and 8 from J; bases not matched to a gene: 1. CDR1 and CDR2 (germline): MNHNS, SASEGT. The CDR3 sequence is 13 residues long. As DNA, the CDR3 is TGTGCCAGCAGTAGGGACAGGGATTCACCCCTCCACTTT. This encodes CASSRDRDSPLHF.

The chain has TRBV18 and TRBJ1-6, with 9 bases lining up with TRBD1. Germline CDR1 and CDR2: KGHSH and LQKENI. This CDR3 is 18 amino acids long. The trim removed 5 bases at V and 3 bases at J, leaving 11 bases unmatched. Written as DNA, the CDR3 is TGTGCCAGCTCATTGAATCCCCAGGGACAGGGCTATAATTCACCCCTCCACTTT. This codes for CASSLNPQGQGYNSPLHF.

The chain uses TRBV30 and TRBJ1-4; no clear D. The CDR3 is made up of 11 amino acids. CDR1 and CDR2 from the germline V gene are GTSNPN and SVGIG (reference sequence). The ends were cut back, 2 bases at V and 13 bases at J, with 11 bases in the middle. DNA of the CDR3: TGTGCCTGGAGTTCCAACACCCTACTGTTTTTT. It translates to CAWSSNTLLFF. Looking up the rest from reference TRBV30 and TRBJ1-4 gives the full variable domain: SQTIHQWPATLVQPVGSPLSLECTVEGTSNPNLYWYRQAAGRGLQLLFYSVGIGQISSEVPQNLSASRPQDRQFILSSKKLLLSDSGFYLCAWSSNTLLFFGSGTQLSVL.

J is TRBJ1-6 and V is TRBV25-1; no clear D gene. Trimming took 7 bases from V and 3 from J, leaving 7 bases between them. CDR1 is MGHDK and CDR2 is SYGVNS in the germline V gene. This CDR3 spans 13 amino acids. This chain's CDR3 is CASTTGYNSPLHF. The CDR3 DNA sequence: TGTGCCAGCACGACGGGCTATAATTCACCCCTCCACTTT.

The chain couples TRBV5-6 to TRBJ1-1; 7 nucleotides match TRBD1. Germline loops: CDR1 SGHDT, CDR2 YYEEEE. The CDR3 length is 17 residues. V lost 1 base and J lost 6; bases outside the gene matches: 15. Written as DNA, the CDR3 is TGTGCCAGCAGCTTGTACAGGGGAACTATAACGGCGCCTGAAGCTTTCTTT. Amino acids: CASSLYRGTITAPEAFF.

This clone was seen a few times. V gene TRBV9 combines with J gene TRBJ1-2; TRBD1 is a possible D gene (6 bases). The CDR3 sequence is 14 residues long. Germline CDR1 reads SGDLS; CDR2 reads YYNGEE. V lost 0 bases and J lost 8, with 14 bases in between. The CDR3 DNA reads as TGTGCCAGCAGCGTAGGGTCGGGGGGGCTCGGCTACACCTTC. Its protein is CASSVGSGGLGYTF.

The J gene is TRBJ2-5, the V gene TRBV4-1, with D unclear. The germline gives CDR1 MGHRA, CDR2 YSYEKL. This CDR3 comprises 13 residues. V shed 0 bases and J shed 4 bases, with 6 bases lying between them. The CDR3 DNA sequence: TGCGCCAGCAGCCAAGAGTACGGAGAGACCCAGTACTTC. It encodes CASSQEYGETQYF.

This clone has only a few counts. This chain joins TRBV7-9 and TRBJ2-1; 9 bases are shared with TRBD2. Germline V gene sequence: CDR1 SEHNR, CDR2 FQNEAQ (reference sequence). The CDR3 totals 15 residues. V dropped 5 bases and J dropped 4; count of bases not matched to a gene: 6. CDR3 in DNA: TGTGCCAGCAGCCCCCCAGCGGGGGGATACAATGAGCAGTTCTTC. This codes for CASSPPAGGYNEQFF.

V gene TRBV7-2 combines with J gene TRBJ1-2, with D possibly being TRBD1 (5 bases). Trimming shortened V by 3 bases and J by 3 bases, and 11 bases separated the two germline ends. The CDR3 runs 14 residues. From germline, CDR1 is SGHTA and CDR2 FQGNSA. The CDR3 DNA is TGTGCCAGCAGCTTGGGGGGAGTGGACTATGGCTACACCTTC. The encoded protein is CASSLGGVDYGYTF.

The table lists this clone with a few counts. The rearrangement uses TRBV19 and TRBJ1-1; D gene unclear. The V gene's germline CDR1 is LNHDA and CDR2 SQIVND (reference sequence). The CDR3 contains 13 residues. Between the trimmed V and J ends, which lost 7 bases and 11 bases, there was a span of 20 bases. CDR3 loop: CASTTGPLGDAFF. The DNA of the CDR3 is TGTGCCAGTACCACCGGGCCCCTGGGAGATGCTTTCTTT.

The chain recombines TRBV18 with TRBJ1-6; D might be TRBD1 (6 bases). Trimming removed 6 bases from V and 5 bases from J, with 11 bases in between. Germline V CDR1 and CDR2: KGHSH, LQKENI. The CDR3 is 14 residues long. In nucleotides, the CDR3 is TGTGCCAGCTCCAAAAACAGGGATAATTCACCCCTCCACTTT. Translated, it gives CASSKNRDNSPLHF.

The chain links TRBV7-2 to TRBJ2-1; tentative D call: TRBD1 (6 bases). The V gene's germline CDR1 is SGHTA and CDR2 FQGNSA. Trimming cost V 3 bases and J 9 bases, with 18 bases left between them. The CDR3 runs to 15 residues. This CDR3 is CASSFRGGQVVEQFF. Written as DNA, the CDR3 is TGTGCCAGCAGCTTCCGTGGGGGCCAGGTCGTTGAGCAGTTCTTC. Combining the CDR3 with reference TRBV7-2 and TRBJ2-1 gives the whole variable domain GAGVSQSPSNKVTEKGKDVELRCDPISGHTALYWYRQSLGQGLEFLIYFQGNSAPDKSGLPSDRFSAERTGGSVSTLTIQRTQQEDSAVYLCASSFRGGQVVEQFFGPGTRLTVL.

The chain employs TRBV29-1 and TRBJ2-6, with a tentative D call TRBD1 (6 bases). Trimming left V 6 bases short and J 2 bases short, with 11 bases between. Germline CDR1 and CDR2: SQVTM and ANQGSEA. This CDR3 is 14 amino acids long. The CDR3 coding sequence is TGCAGCGTGACAGGTGGGGCTGGGGCCAACGTCCTGACTTTC. This encodes CSVTGGAGANVLTF. The complete variable domain, with remaining parts taken from reference TRBV29-1 and TRBJ2-6, reads SAVISQKPSRDICQRGTSLTIQCQVDSQVTMMFWYRQQPGQSLTLIATANQGSEATYESGFVIDKFPISRPNLTFSTLTVSNMSPEDSSIYLCSVTGGAGANVLTFGAGSRLTVL.

The chain links TRBV2 to TRBJ1-1, with 11 bases aligning to TRBD1. The CDR3 consists of 15 residues. Germline lookup yields CDR1 SNHLY and CDR2 FYNNEI. V trimming: 4 bases; J trimming: 1 base; junction bases outside the gene matches: 2. In nucleotides, the CDR3 is TGTGCCAGCAGTGGGACAGGGGGCAGGAACACTGAAGCTTTCTTT. This codes for CASSGTGGRNTEAFF.

This clone has a handful of counts. The rearrangement links TRBV28 to TRBJ2-1; 9 positions match TRBD2. Looked up from germline, CDR1 is MDHEN and CDR2 is SYDVKM. The CDR3 runs to 16 residues. Trimming cost V 4 bases and J 10 bases; bases outside gene matches: 14. CDR3 sequence (DNA): TGTGCCAGCAGTTCCCCTTCGGCGGGGGGGGTTTTGGAGCAGTTCTTC. It encodes CASSSPSAGGVLEQFF.

This clone was detected a few times. V is TRBV6-5 and J is TRBJ2-7; 7 bases fit TRBD2. This CDR3 region has 16 residues. Germline CDR1 MNHEY, CDR2 SVGAGI. V lost 0 bases and J lost 0; bases outside the gene matches: 5. The CDR3 bases are TGTGCCAGCAGTTACTCGGCCGGGGGGAGCTCCTACGAGCAGTACTTC. This encodes CASSYSAGGSSYEQYF.

This chain uses TRBV9 with TRBJ2-2; 7 bases are a match to TRBD1. The ends lost 2 bases at V and 2 bases at J; junction bases unmatched: 6. Germline CDR1 reads SGDLS; CDR2 reads YYNGEE. The CDR3 is 16 residues long. The CDR3 sequence is CASSVWTGPNTGELFF. In DNA form, the CDR3 reads TGTGCCAGCAGCGTCTGGACAGGACCCAACACCGGGGAGCTGTTTTTT.

This clone was seen a handful of times. The V call is TRBV15, the J call TRBJ2-3; TRBD2 matches at 7 bases. The CDR3 sequence is 14 residues long. V trimming: 0 bases; J trimming: 5 bases; junction bases outside the gene matches: 2. Germline values: CDR1 LNHNV, CDR2 YYDKDF (reference sequence). The CDR3 is CATSRDTGGDTQYF. CDR3 DNA: TGTGCCACCAGCAGAGATACGGGGGGAGATACGCAGTATTTT.

The table lists this clone with a few counts. The chain couples TRBV7-2 to TRBJ2-3; D is perhaps TRBD2 (6 bases). The CDR3 totals 16 residues. Trimming removed 5 bases at V and 1 base at J, with 16 bases between. The germline V gene encodes CDR1 SGHTA and CDR2 FQGNSA. CDR3 sequence reads: CASSPRAAGRTDTQYF. The CDR3 DNA reads TGTGCCAGCAGCCCCAGAGCGGCGGGGCGCACAGATACGCAGTATTTT.

This chain uses TRBV4-2 with TRBJ2-3; tentative D call: TRBD2 (7 bases). V was shortened by 4 bases and J by 2 bases, with 16 bases between the two germline ends. The CDR3 has 16 amino acids. CDR1 and CDR2 from the germline V gene are LGHNA and YNFKEQ. The CDR3 nucleotides read TGTGCCAGCAGCCCTGGGGGGGCACCCCCCACAGATACGCAGTATTTT. This translates into CASSPGGAPPTDTQYF.